Sequencing of this T cell receptor beta chain was carried out in a study of CD8 T cells in Susac syndrome. The authors carried out high-throughput sequencing of TCR beta. They applied it to CD8+ and CD4+ T cells obtained from blood. The individuals used as controls were healthy donors who had been matched for both age and sex. Random hexamers were used to reverse transcribe the RNA input (0.5 to 1 ug). Via MiXCR, TCRdb re-called the immunoSEQ multiplex PCR reads, giving one row per CDR3 protein. This sample has some 120,000 distinct CDR3 sequences, with nearly 95% found just once. Germline V lookup: CDR1 SGHDN, CDR2 FVKESK. V was cut by 0 bases and J by 4 bases, with 12 bases left in between. The CDR3 contains 15 residues.

This clonotype was obtained from a human donor in good health. Sequencing was done on a sample of CD4+ T cells from PBMCs. The chain recombines TRBV14 with TRBJ1-2; D gene uncertain. CDR3 DNA sequence: TGTGCCAGCAGCCAAGAACAAGGCATTCTCTATGGCTACACCTTC. Its protein is CASSQEQGILYGYTF.